What follows describes a single T cell receptor beta chain. The CDR3 extends over 15 amino acids. Before being deemed recovered, Cohort 3 donors had two negative PCRs, clearance, or symptom resolution. The sample belongs to a study of blood T cell repertoires in COVID-19. Measured with immunoSEQ multiplex PCR; TCRdb has only the in-frame clones, and not every one. The sample consists of around 240,000 clones, about 83% of them appearing once. The clonotype comes from a woman between 45 and 65 years old who had recovered from COVID-19. What was sequenced was PBMCs or T cells enriched from blood (not recorded which). The genes are TRBV12-2 and TRBJ2-7; the D segment call TRBD1 is taken from the table without a DNA check. TRBV12-2 is labeled a pseudogene. CDR3 residues: CASRALRTGVDEQYF. CDR3 bases: TGTGCAAGTCGGGCGCTACGGACAGGGGTTGACGAGCAGTACTTC.